This T cell receptor beta chain emerged from a study of cytotoxic CD8 clonotypes in ibrutinib-treated CLL. Background on the study: After median approximately 6 years, roughly 14 stayed in remission, some twelve progressed; responses approximately 24 partial, 2 complete.

V lost 2 bases to trimming and J lost 0 bases, with 8 bases between them. The CDR3 totals 15 residues. The germline V gene encodes CDR1 MNHEY and CDR2 SMNVEV (reference sequence). Concerning this clone itself: The antigen remains undetermined.

Profiled with immunoSEQ multiplex PCR; TCRdb holds only in-frame clones, not every one. The data show about 89,000 clones, about 72% seen once. Study-wide results and caveats: Clonality was higher at ibrutinib response and returned toward baseline at progression.

The source of this sequence is a human donor with chronic lymphocytic leukemia. The chain links TRBV27 to TRBJ2-1; a possible D gene is TRBD1 (5 bases). This specimen was PBMCs, taken after 12 months of ibrutinib treatment. CDR3 sequence (DNA): TGTGCCAGCAGTTTAGGGGCTGTCTCCTACAATGAGCAGTTCTTC. As protein: CASSLGAVSYNEQFF.